What follows describes a single T cell receptor beta chain. No antigen is known for it. This record comes from a study of blood T cells in healthy people across ages. Findings and caveats of the study: CMV status of donors was not determined, possibly confounding expanded clonotype changes.

V lost 2 bases to trimming and J lost 7 bases; unmatched junction nucleotides: 6. This CDR3 spans 15 amino acids. Looked up from germline, CDR1 is SGHTA and CDR2 is FQGTGA. It was with a sample-barcoded 5' primer and a J-beta primer mix that a second PCR of roughly 7 to 12 cycles was run. From each sample, at least 3 million paired-end reads containing CDR3 were obtained. MiXCR was run by TCRdb on the 5' RACE reads, yielding one entry per CDR3 protein. The sample carries over 1,500,000 distinct CDR3 sequences, roughly 49% recorded once. The receptor was isolated from a woman aged 40 to 50 in good health. The material sequenced was blood. This chain uses TRBV7-3 with TRBJ2-1; TRBD2 matches 9 bases. The CDR3 nucleotides read TGTGCCAGCAGCTTATTGACTAGCGGACAAAATGAGCAGTTCTTC. Its translation is CASSLLTSGQNEQFF.